Presented here are 8 T cell receptor beta chains from one specimen sequenced in a study of blood T cell repertoires in COVID-19 (dated by TCRdb to 2018 to 2021). Libraries were constructed by the immunoSEQ multiplex PCR assay. TCRdb stores this immuneACCESS table with in-frame sequences only. Part of the clones is absent; in the studies checked, under half of the shortfall reflects unresolved V genes, and no reason is known for the rest. Recorded for this sample are roughly 190,000 clones; around 82% of them occurred a single time. The ten largest make up under 3.5% of the sample. Material: peripheral blood. These TCRs come from a man in his fifties or sixties with active or convalescent COVID-19.

V and J are TRBV10-3 and TRBJ2-1; D is uncertain. CDR3 size: 14 residues. The ends were cut back, 10 bases at V and 5 bases at J, with 18 bases in the middle. Germline loops: CDR1 ENHRY, CDR2 SYGVKD. In DNA form, the CDR3 reads TGTGCCACCAAAAACGCGGCGGCCAACAATGAGCAGTTCTTC. Amino acid sequence: CATKNAAANNEQFF.

The CDR3 region has the DNA TGTGCCTGGACGGGACAGTCTGGAAACACCATATATTTT. Residues: CAWTGQSGNTIYF. This chain connects TRBV30 to TRBJ1-3, with 7 bases lining up with TRBD1. CDR1 and CDR2 from the germline V gene are GTSNPN and SVGIG (reference sequence). There are 13 residues in the CDR3. The junction had 1 base not matched to a gene; V was cut back by 4 bases and J by 1 base.

The chain uses TRBV2 and TRBJ1-3; D not resolved. Germline assignment: CDR1 SNHLY and CDR2 FYNNEI. The CDR3 loop spans 14 amino acids. Trimming took 7 bases from V and 0 from J, leaving 10 bases between them. The CDR3 DNA reads as TGTGCCAGCAACAAGGACTCCTCTGGAAACACCATATATTTT. Protein sequence: CASNKDSSGNTIYF.

V and J are TRBV2 and TRBJ2-1; 15 bases are shared with TRBD2. The CDR3 is 15 residues long. The J segment lost 8 bases and the V segment lost 6 bases, leaving 5 bases of the junction unmatched. Germline CDR1 is SNHLY and CDR2 is FYNNEI. CDR3 DNA: TGTGCCAGCAGGAGGACTAGCGGGAGGGCCGATGAGCAGTTCTTC. The encoded protein is CASRRTSGRADEQFF.

The chain recombines TRBV5-8 with TRBJ1-5, with D uncertain. The germline CDR1 and CDR2 sequences are SGHTS and YDEGEE. Trimming removed 4 bases from V and 4 bases from J, with 21 bases in between. This CDR3 region has 17 residues. The CDR3 here is CASSIHPSVAVNQPQHF. DNA for the CDR3: TGTGCCAGCAGCATTCACCCCTCGGTGGCGGTGAATCAGCCCCAGCATTTT.

This clone was recorded once. The chain links TRBV13 to TRBJ1-2; 7 nucleotides match TRBD1. J was trimmed by 1 base and V by 4 bases; bases with no gene match: 9. The CDR3 contains 16 residues. CDR1 is PRHDT, CDR2 FYEKMQ, per germline (reference sequence). The CDR3 sequence is CASSYDRTGDNYGYTF. The CDR3 DNA is TGTGCCAGCAGCTACGACCGGACAGGAGATAACTATGGCTACACCTTC.

The chain couples TRBV21-1 to TRBJ2-7; the D segment call TRBD2 is taken from the table without a DNA check. TRBV21-1 is tagged as a pseudogene. The CDR3 extends over 18 amino acids. The CDR3 here is CASSKARLAATRRDEQYF. The CDR3 DNA is TGTGCCAGCAGCAAAGCGCGGCTAGCGGCGACGCGGAGGGACGAGCAGTACTTC.

In this sample, this clone turned up a few times. The chain employs TRBV5-4 and TRBJ1-2, with 8 bases identical to TRBD1. Germline CDR1 SGHNT, CDR2 YYREEE (reference sequence). The CDR3 covers 14 residues. J was trimmed by 1 base and V by 4 bases; bases with no gene match: 3. CDR3 sequence (DNA): TGTGCCAGCAGCCGTGGACAGGGTAACTATGGCTACACCTTC. Protein sequence: CASSRGQGNYGYTF.